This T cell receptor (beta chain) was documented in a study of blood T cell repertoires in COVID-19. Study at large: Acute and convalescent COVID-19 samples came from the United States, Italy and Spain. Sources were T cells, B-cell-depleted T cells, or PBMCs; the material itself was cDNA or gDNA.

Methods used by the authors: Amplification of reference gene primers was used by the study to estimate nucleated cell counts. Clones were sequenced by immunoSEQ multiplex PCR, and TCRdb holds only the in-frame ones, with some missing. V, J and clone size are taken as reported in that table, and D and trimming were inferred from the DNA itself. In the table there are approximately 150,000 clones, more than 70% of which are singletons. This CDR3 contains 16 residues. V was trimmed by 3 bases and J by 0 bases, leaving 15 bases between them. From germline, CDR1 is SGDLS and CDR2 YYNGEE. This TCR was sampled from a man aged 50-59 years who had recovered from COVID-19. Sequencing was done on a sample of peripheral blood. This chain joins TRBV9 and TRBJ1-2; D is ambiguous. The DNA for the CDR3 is TGTGCCAGCAGCGAGATCTCAGCCCGGGCTAACTATGGCTACACCTTC. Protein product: CASSEISARANYGYTF.